The 24 T cell receptor beta chains listed next were all sequenced from one sample in a study of blood T cell repertoires in COVID-19. Libraries were prepared by immunoSEQ multiplex PCR; TCRdb keeps only in-frame clonotypes and omits some of them. The table includes about 230,000 clones, approximately 90% detected once. The sequencing input was peripheral blood. Receptor source: a man aged 30 to 45 with COVID-19, enrolled during active disease.

The rearrangement uses TRBV14 and TRBJ1-1; D perhaps matches TRBD1 (5 bases). Germline-derived CDR1 and CDR2 are SGHDN and FVKESK. This CDR3 region has 13 residues. V gave up 1 base and J gave up 9 bases, with 12 bases separating them. The CDR3 coding sequence is TGTGCCAGCAGCCAAGTCGGCGCAGGGCAAGCTTTCTTT. Protein product: CASSQVGAGQAFF.

This clone was seen just once. V is TRBV10-3 and J is TRBJ1-1; TRBD1 is a possible D gene (6 bases). This CDR3 spans 13 amino acids. Deletions cut 8 bases from V and 7 bases from J, with 17 bases between. Germline lookup yields CDR1 ENHRY and CDR2 SYGVKD. CDR3 loop: CAIQGNQQGEAFF. The CDR3 DNA is TGTGCCATCCAGGGTAATCAACAGGGTGAAGCTTTCTTT.

This chain links TRBV7-2 with TRBJ2-7; 7 nucleotides agree with TRBD1. The J segment lost 3 bases and the V segment lost 3 bases, leaving 5 bases of the junction unmatched. Germline CDR1 reads SGHTA; CDR2 reads FQGNSA. There are 14 residues in the CDR3. The CDR3 loop is CASSLGTAFYEQYF. For the CDR3, the DNA is TGTGCCAGCAGCTTGGGGACAGCTTTCTACGAGCAGTACTTC.

In its sample, this clone was seen a few times. The chain links TRBV2 to TRBJ1-5, with D uncertain. V lost 9 bases and J lost 0, with 6 bases in between. CDR3 size: 12 residues. CDR1 and CDR2 (germline): SNHLY, FYNNEI. The CDR3 spells CASRSSNQPQHF. CDR3 in DNA: TGTGCCAGTCGGTCTAGCAATCAGCCCCAGCATTTT.

The chain couples TRBV5-1 to TRBJ2-3; D is possibly TRBD2 (6 bases). The CDR3 covers 16 residues. Germline V gives CDR1 SGHRS, CDR2 YFSETQ. V was trimmed by 4 bases and J by 2 bases, leaving 17 bases between them. This chain's CDR3 is CASSILAGLATDTQYF. The CDR3 DNA sequence: TGCGCCAGCAGCATACTAGCTGGGTTGGCCACAGATACGCAGTATTTT. Full variable domain (outside the CDR3, taken from reference TRBV5-1 and TRBJ2-3): KAGVTQTPRYLIKTRGQQVTLSCSPISGHRSVSWYQQTPGQGLQFLFEYFSETQRNKGNFPGRFSGRQFSNSRSEMNVSTLELGDSALYLCASSILAGLATDTQYFGPGTRLTVL.

The genes are TRBV19 and TRBJ2-3; 8 bases are shared with TRBD1. The CDR3 is 15 amino acids. J gave up 0 bases and V 5 bases, and 4 bases lay outside the gene matches. Germline lookup yields CDR1 LNHDA and CDR2 SQIVND (reference sequence). The CDR3 here is CASSPRTGSTDTQYF. CDR3 DNA sequence: TGTGCCAGTAGTCCCCGGACAGGGAGCACAGATACGCAGTATTTT.

This clone was seen more than once but under ten times. The rearrangement joins TRBV24-1 to TRBJ1-2; D ambiguous. Trimming pared 1 base from V and 2 bases from J, leaving 7 bases between. The CDR3 has 14 residues. Germline lookup yields CDR1 KGHDR and CDR2 SFDVKD. The CDR3 DNA is TGTGCCACCAGTGATTTCCGGGTAAACTATGGCTACACCTTC. As protein: CATSDFRVNYGYTF.

The rearrangement links TRBV5-6 to TRBJ2-7, with TRBD1 identical over 8 bases. The germline CDR1 and CDR2 sequences are SGHDT and YYEEEE. V lost 0 bases to trimming and J lost 5 bases; unmatched junction nucleotides: 4. This CDR3 region has 14 residues. DNA for the CDR3: TGTGCCAGCAGCTTGGGGGCAGGGGGCAACGAGCAGTACTTC. As protein: CASSLGAGGNEQYF.

The CDR3 spells CASSQRTGKYEQYF. The CDR3 nucleotides read TGCGCCAGCAGCCAACGGACAGGGAAATACGAGCAGTACTTC. The chain uses TRBV4-3 and TRBJ2-7, with 8 bases that match TRBD1. There are 14 residues in the CDR3. Losses at the gene ends were 2 bases for V and 4 bases for J; bases not matched to a gene: 4. Germline V gene data show CDR1 as LGHNA and CDR2 as YSLEER.

The V and J genes are TRBV5-1 and TRBJ1-1; 9 nucleotides line up with TRBD1. Trimming removed 3 bases from V and 5 bases from J; junction bases left unmatched: 5. Germline V lookup: CDR1 SGHRS, CDR2 YFSETQ. This CDR3 comprises 14 residues. The CDR3 here is CASSSGQGWTEAFF. The CDR3 nucleotides read TGCGCCAGCAGCTCCGGACAGGGGTGGACTGAAGCTTTCTTT.

V usage is TRBV7-8 and J usage is TRBJ1-2, with TRBD1 identical over 7 bases. With 1 base clipped from V and 8 bases from J, the junction kept 7 bases outside the gene matches. Per the germline V gene, CDR1 is SGHVS and CDR2 is FQNEAQ. This CDR3 contains 14 residues. CDR3 in amino acids: CASSLGARGKGYTF. The CDR3, as DNA: TGTGCCAGCAGCTTAGGGGCCAGGGGGAAAGGCTACACCTTC.

Only a few counts were recorded for this clone. The rearrangement joins TRBV18 to TRBJ2-2, with a tentative D call TRBD1 (5 bases). The germline V gene has CDR1 KGHSH and CDR2 LQKENI. This CDR3 comprises 15 residues. The V gene lost 3 bases and the J gene lost 7 bases, with 15 bases spanning the gap. The CDR3 DNA reads TGTGCCAGCTCACCTCCGACAGTAATCCGCGGGGAGCTGTTTTTT. This sequence encodes CASSPPTVIRGELFF.

DNA of the CDR3: TGTGCCAGTAGGGCCTCAGCGGGGCACTACGAGCAGTACTTC. Encoded protein: CASRASAGHYEQYF. The rearrangement joins TRBV19 to TRBJ2-7; 7 bases are shared with TRBD2. Germline-derived CDR1 and CDR2 are LNHDA and SQIVND (reference sequence). This CDR3 contains 14 residues. The V segment lost 6 bases and the J segment 3 bases; nucleotides outside the gene matches: 8.

The chain recombines TRBV7-8 with TRBJ1-2; 7 positions match TRBD1. Germline V lookup: CDR1 SGHVS, CDR2 FQNEAQ. This CDR3 is built from 17 residues. The V and J ends lost 0 bases and 0 bases, in that order; junction bases with no gene match: 7. The CDR3 sequence is CASSLAIAGGTNYGYTF. The DNA of the CDR3 is TGTGCCAGCAGCTTAGCTATCGCAGGGGGAACTAACTATGGCTACACCTTC.

The chain has TRBV6-2 or TRBV6-3 and TRBJ1-5, with D tentatively TRBD1 (6 bases). CDR1 is MNHEY, CDR2 SVGEGT, per germline. The CDR3 extends over 19 amino acids. Trimming took 4 bases from V and 3 from J, leaving 25 bases between them. CDR3 in amino acids: CASSSPGRGGGFINQPQHF. CDR3 in DNA: TGTGCCAGCAGTTCCCCTGGCCGAGGGGGTGGATTTATCAATCAGCCCCAGCATTTT.

V gene TRBV29-1 combines with J gene TRBJ2-7; a possible D gene is TRBD1 (6 bases). Germline V gene lookup returns CDR1 SQVTM and CDR2 ANQGSEA. V was trimmed by 7 bases and J by 3 bases, leaving 13 bases between them. The CDR3 is 12 amino acids. CDR3 loop: CSAIRGSYEQYF. The CDR3 nucleotides are TGCAGCGCGATCAGGGGCAGCTACGAGCAGTACTTC.

The sample holds a few counts of this clone. This chain uses TRBV4-3 with TRBJ2-2, with a possible D match to TRBD2 (7 bases). CDR1 LGHNA and CDR2 YSLEER come from the germline V gene. The ends were cut back, 1 base at V and 7 bases at J, with 16 bases in the middle. The CDR3 runs 16 residues. CDR3 sequence: CASSQVGGARNGELFF. The CDR3 region has the DNA TGCGCCAGCAGCCAAGTTGGGGGGGCTAGGAACGGGGAGCTGTTTTTT.

The J gene is TRBJ2-3, the V gene TRBV25-1; D possibly corresponds to TRBD1 (5 bases). The CDR3 loop spans 13 amino acids. Per germline, CDR1 MGHDK and CDR2 SYGVNS. V lost 7 bases, J lost 1 base, and 9 bases lay in between. The CDR3 region is CASIKTGTDTQYF. The CDR3 DNA sequence: TGTGCCAGCATTAAGACAGGCACAGATACGCAGTATTTT. Full variable domain (remainder filled in from reference TRBV25-1 and TRBJ2-3): EADIYQTPRYLVIGTGKKITLECSQTMGHDKMYWYQQDPGMELHLIHYSYGVNSTEKGDLSSESTVSRIRTEHFPLTLESARPSHTSQYLCASIKTGTDTQYFGPGTRLTVL.

The rearrangement joins TRBV18 to TRBJ1-2; D perhaps matches TRBD1 (5 bases). Trimming removed 6 bases at V and 2 bases at J, with 16 bases between. Looked up from germline, CDR1 is KGHSH and CDR2 is LQKENI. The CDR3 covers 15 residues. The DNA of the CDR3 is TGTGCCAGCTCGGGACTCCTAAGGGGCAACTATGGCTACACCTTC. The encoded protein is CASSGLLRGNYGYTF.

This clone was counted once. J is TRBJ2-7 and V is TRBV3-1 (or the pseudogene TRBV3-2), with 9 bases lining up with TRBD2. The germline CDR1 and CDR2 sequences are LGHDT and YNNKEL (reference sequence). Trimming removed 0 bases from V and 3 bases from J; junction bases left unmatched: 27. The CDR3 spans 23 residues. In DNA form, the CDR3 reads TGTGCCAGCAGCCAAGATCCTTTAGTCCCGGGACTAGCCCAATTCCCATTCCTCTACGAGCAGTACTTC. Its protein is CASSQDPLVPGLAQFPFLYEQYF.

The chain joins TRBV18 to TRBJ1-4; 7 bases line up with TRBD1. V shed 3 bases, J shed 7 bases, and the junction held 11 bases outside the gene matches. The germline V gene encodes CDR1 KGHSH and CDR2 LQKENI. The CDR3 has 16 residues. CDR3 region: CASSPQGELRPEKLFF. CDR3 bases: TGTGCCAGCTCACCGCAGGGGGAGCTCCGACCTGAAAAACTGTTTTTT.

This clone was counted once. CDR3 nucleotides: TGTGCCAGCAGTCCAGCGGACAGGGTGGCGGCAGATACGCAGTATTTT. Translation: CASSPADRVAADTQYF. The chain carries TRBV28 and TRBJ2-3; 8 bases map to TRBD1. Germline CDR1 and CDR2: MDHEN and SYDVKM. V lost 5 bases, J lost 4 bases, and 11 bases stayed unmatched. This CDR3 comprises 16 residues.

The chain combines TRBV7-9 with TRBJ1-2; D is ambiguous. The germline V gene has CDR1 SEHNR and CDR2 FQNEAQ (reference sequence). This CDR3 region has 14 residues. The V end was cut by 3 bases, the J end by 5 bases, with 13 bases between. CDR3 in DNA: TGTGCCAGCAGCTTCCCACCGAGTACTTATGGCTACACCTTC. This translates into CASSFPPSTYGYTF.

The V gene is TRBV7-9, the J gene TRBJ1-6; TRBD1 matches at 9 bases. The J segment lost 8 bases and the V segment lost 3 bases, leaving 2 bases of the junction unmatched. CDR1 and CDR2 from the germline V gene are SEHNR and FQNEAQ (reference sequence). This CDR3 comprises 14 residues. Here the CDR3 reads CASSFGQGHSPLHF. CDR3 nucleotides: TGTGCCAGCAGCTTTGGACAGGGGCATTCACCCCTCCACTTT.